This T cell receptor (beta chain) was recorded in a study of T-cell memory formation after mild COVID-19. Per the germline V gene, CDR1 is LGHNA and CDR2 is YNFKEQ. Trimming cost V 3 bases and J 1 base; bases outside gene matches: 5. The CDR3 totals 15 residues. This clonotype was counted a few times. One entry per CDR3 protein results from TCRdb running MiXCR on the 5' RACE reads. The sample records more than 300,000 distinct CDR3 sequences, approximately 22% being singletons. The rearrangement links TRBV4-2 to TRBJ2-5; 7 bases align to TRBD2. Sequenced input: PBMCs or a T cell subset sorted from them (not recorded which). This clonotype was sampled from a man between 18 and 35 years old who had mild COVID-19 (a few samples of this study predate the infection). Cell type and time point are not known. CDR3 loop: CASSHLQRGQETQYF. The CDR3, as DNA: TGTGCCAGCAGCCATCTCCAGCGGGGCCAAGAGACCCAGTACTTC.